A single sample gave rise to the 2 T cell receptor beta chains below, sequenced in a study of T cells in localized non-small cell lung cancer. Sequenced by immunoSEQ multiplex PCR; TCRdb stores in-frame clones only, minus some. The repertoire has about 5,400 clones, about 40% of them found once; the top ten carry 8.2%. This specimen was lung tumor tissue, taken before any cancer treatment. Source of these receptors: a male donor aged 60 or older with stage I squamous cell lung carcinoma.

The chain employs TRBV30 and TRBJ2-1, with 8 bases that match TRBD2. Losses at the gene ends were 2 bases for V and 6 bases for J; bases not matched to a gene: 6. Germline V gene sequence: CDR1 GTSNPN, CDR2 SVGIG (reference sequence). The CDR3 contains 14 residues. CDR3 nucleotides: TGTGCCTGGAGTAAGGTAGCGGGGACCAATGAGCAGTTCTTC. Protein sequence: CAWSKVAGTNEQFF.

This chain uses TRBV28 with TRBJ1-4; no reliable D call. In germline, CDR1 is MDHEN, CDR2 SYDVKM. The CDR3 spans 12 residues. Trimming cost V 6 bases and J 4 bases, with 6 bases left between them. The CDR3 region has the DNA TGTGCCAGCAGGTGGGGTAATGAAAAACTGTTTTTT. Encoded protein: CASRWGNEKLFF.